What follows is one T cell receptor (beta chain) and its context. Its antigen has not been determined. No base qualities exist here, and no much larger clone lies one base off it. This entry belongs to a study of T cell responses to AZD1222 COVID-19 vaccine (dated by TCRdb to the early 2020s). As for the study more broadly: AZD1222 recipients with second doses at about 4 weeks or about 12 weeks were pooled, because spike-specific TCR depth and breadth did not differ between schedules. TCR sequencing covered about 230 trial participants: 207 given two doses of AZD1222 and 26 given two doses of MenACWY control vaccine. Trial participants were enrolled by age into 18-55, 56-69 and 70-plus year subgroups, with around 140, 26 and 57 TCR-sequenced participants respectively. On the study overall, not on this receptor specifically: Reportedly, almost half of the unique spike-specific TCRs recognized epitopes lying outside the regions that are mutated in the B.1.351 and B.1.1.7 variants. A significant rise in spike-specific TCR breadth and depth was observed after two AZD1222 doses relative to day 0 and relative to MenACWY recipients. Conclusions about previously exposed vaccinees were limited because only six AZD1222 recipients were SARS-CoV-2 seropositive at baseline. Participants were mostly white British, with more females than males. The authors suggested clonal diversity may have been underestimated. In the small 56-69-year group, the increase in depth fell short of significance, most likely because of low power. Vaccine-associated CD4 TCRs spanned the whole spike protein, with dominant responses in regions 160-218 and 743-854. No day 14 peak-response samples were available, so repertoires were characterized only after the peak T cell response.

The CDR3 regions of human TCRbeta chains were analyzed by immunosequencing. Under the source paper's analysis protocol: TCRs in the repertoires were compared against a reference library of SARS-CoV-2-specific TCRs that had been generated with the MIRA antigen-specificity platform. Breadth meant the fraction of unique TCRs that were SARS-CoV-2-associated, whereas depth meant the fraction of total T cells that were SARS-CoV-2-associated. Using the MIRA data, each spike-specific TCR was mapped to the spike region that the TCR reacts to and placed in a CD4 or CD8 class. Log10-transformed breadth and depth values were compared by one-way ANOVA with Sidak's multiple comparisons tests. Entries here come from immuneACCESS through TCRdb and include only in-frame sequences with V and J called. Some clones fail to appear in such tables; in the studies checked, an unresolved V gene covers under half of the shortfall, and the cause of the remainder is unknown. Clone size and V and J calls were adopted from that table, with D and trimming inferred from the DNA. Here the sample has 130,000 to 150,000 clones; 75% to 95% occur a single time. About 3.4% of the sample is in the top ten clones.

The intended sense of this specimen's time point label: baseline before first vaccination. Vaccinee samples were obtained from the UK trials COV001 and COV002, which included a single-blind randomized controlled phase 2/3 trial of AZD1222 (ChAdOx1 nCoV-19) in healthy adults. For TCRbeta chain sequencing, PBMC samples were collected from trial participants at day 0 and at day 28 after the second dose. V drops 1 base and J drops 5 bases, leaving 12 bases in between. From a lookup of the germline V gene, CDR1 and CDR2 are SGHTA and FQGNSA. The CDR3 numbers 15 residues from cysteine through phenylalanine. Kept here is only the CDR3 DNA, which spans 45 bases and is read in frame from base 1.

The sequence joins TRBV7-2 to TRBJ2-4, with TRBD1 tentatively as D gene (5 bases match). This specimen consisted of peripheral blood, obtained on day 0 of AZD1222 vaccination. This clonotype was sampled from an adult in good health. The nucleotide sequence reads TGTGCCAGCAGCTTAGGGTCAGGGATCCAAAACATTCAGTACTTC. This is translated as CASSLGSGIQNIQYF.